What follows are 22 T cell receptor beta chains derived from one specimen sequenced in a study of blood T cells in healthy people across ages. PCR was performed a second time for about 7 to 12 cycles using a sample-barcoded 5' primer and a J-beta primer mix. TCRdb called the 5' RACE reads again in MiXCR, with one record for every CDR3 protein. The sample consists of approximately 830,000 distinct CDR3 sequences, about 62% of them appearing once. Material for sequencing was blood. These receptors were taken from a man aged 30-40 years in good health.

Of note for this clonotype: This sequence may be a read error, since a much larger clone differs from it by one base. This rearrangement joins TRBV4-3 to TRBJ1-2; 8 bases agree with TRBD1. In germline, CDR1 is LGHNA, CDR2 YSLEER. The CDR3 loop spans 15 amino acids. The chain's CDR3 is CAGSHRAGDRNGYTF. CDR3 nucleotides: TGCGCCGGCAGTCACAGGGCAGGGGACAGGAACGGCTACACCTTC.

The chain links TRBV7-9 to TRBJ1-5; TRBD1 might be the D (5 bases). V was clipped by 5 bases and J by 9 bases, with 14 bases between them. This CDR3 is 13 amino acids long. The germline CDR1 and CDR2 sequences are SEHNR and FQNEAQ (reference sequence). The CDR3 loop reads CASSTSGRGPQHF. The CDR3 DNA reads TGTGCCAGCAGCACCTCGGGAAGGGGGCCCCAGCATTTT.

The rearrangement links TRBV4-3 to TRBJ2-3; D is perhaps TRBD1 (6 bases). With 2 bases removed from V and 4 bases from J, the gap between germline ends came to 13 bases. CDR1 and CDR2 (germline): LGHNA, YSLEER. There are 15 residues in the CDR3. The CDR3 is CASSQLTGSADTQYF. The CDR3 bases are TGCGCCAGCAGCCAATTAACAGGGTCGGCAGATACGCAGTATTTT.

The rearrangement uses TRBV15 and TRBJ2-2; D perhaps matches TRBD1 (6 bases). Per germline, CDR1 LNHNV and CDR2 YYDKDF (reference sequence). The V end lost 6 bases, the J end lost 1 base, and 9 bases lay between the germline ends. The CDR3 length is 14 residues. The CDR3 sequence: CATRPDRNTGELFF. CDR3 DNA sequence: TGTGCCACCAGACCGGACAGGAACACCGGGGAGCTGTTTTTT.

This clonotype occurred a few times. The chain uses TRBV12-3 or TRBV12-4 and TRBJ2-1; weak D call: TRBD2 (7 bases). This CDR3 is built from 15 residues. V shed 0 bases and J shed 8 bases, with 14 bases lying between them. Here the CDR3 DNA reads TGTGCCAGCAGTTTAGCGGGGGGGCCCCGTGATGAGCAGTTCTTC. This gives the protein CASSLAGGPRDEQFF.

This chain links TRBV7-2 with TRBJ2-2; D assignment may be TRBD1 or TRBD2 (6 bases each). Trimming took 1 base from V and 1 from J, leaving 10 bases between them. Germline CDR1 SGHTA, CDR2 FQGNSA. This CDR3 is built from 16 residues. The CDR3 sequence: CASSLDGGVNTGELFF. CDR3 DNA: TGTGCCAGCAGCTTAGACGGGGGCGTGAACACCGGGGAGCTGTTTTTT.

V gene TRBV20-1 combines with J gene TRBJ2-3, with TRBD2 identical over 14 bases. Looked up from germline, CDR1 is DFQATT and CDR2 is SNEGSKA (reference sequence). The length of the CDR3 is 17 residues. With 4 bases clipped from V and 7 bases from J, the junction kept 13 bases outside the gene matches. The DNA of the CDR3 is TGCAGTGCTAAGCGGGGACTAGCGGGGGACTTGGCGCATACGCAGTATTTT. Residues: CSAKRGLAGDLAHTQYF.

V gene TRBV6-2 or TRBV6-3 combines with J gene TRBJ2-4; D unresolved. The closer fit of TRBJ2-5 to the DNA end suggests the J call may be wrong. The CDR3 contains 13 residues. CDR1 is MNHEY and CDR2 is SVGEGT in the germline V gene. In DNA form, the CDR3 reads TGTGCCAGCAATTCCCTTATGGAAGAGACCCAGTACTTC. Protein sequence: CASNSLMEETQYF.

The chain's CDR3 is CASSSRTPGTDTQYF. CDR3 in DNA: TGTGCCAGCAGCTCCAGGACACCTGGCACAGATACGCAGTATTTT. This sequence joins TRBV7-2 and TRBJ2-3; the D gene is possibly TRBD1 (5 bases). The ends were cut back, 4 bases at V and 1 base at J, with 12 bases in the middle. This CDR3 contains 15 residues. Germline V gene lookup returns CDR1 SGHTA and CDR2 FQGNSA.

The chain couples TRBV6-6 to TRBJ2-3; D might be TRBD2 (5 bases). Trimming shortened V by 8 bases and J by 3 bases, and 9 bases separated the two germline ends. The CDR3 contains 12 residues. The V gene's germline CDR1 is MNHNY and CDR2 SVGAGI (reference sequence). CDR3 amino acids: CASCRETDTQYF. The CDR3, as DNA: TGTGCCAGCTGCCGGGAAACAGATACGCAGTATTTT.

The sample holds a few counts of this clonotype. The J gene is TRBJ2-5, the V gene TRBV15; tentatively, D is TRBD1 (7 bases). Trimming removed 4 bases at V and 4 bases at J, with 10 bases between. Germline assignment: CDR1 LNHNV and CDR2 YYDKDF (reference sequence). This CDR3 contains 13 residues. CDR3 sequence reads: CATSTGGGETQYF. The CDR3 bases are TGTGCCACCAGCACAGGGGGAGGAGAGACCCAGTACTTC.

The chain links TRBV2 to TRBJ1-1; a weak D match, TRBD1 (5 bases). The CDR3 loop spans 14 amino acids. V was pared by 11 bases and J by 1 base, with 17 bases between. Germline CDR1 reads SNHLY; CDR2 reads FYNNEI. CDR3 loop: CARSPTRENTEAFF. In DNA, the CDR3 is TGTGCCCGCTCACCGACCAGGGAGAACACTGAAGCTTTCTTT. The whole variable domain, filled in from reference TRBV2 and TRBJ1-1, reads EPEVTQTPSHQVTQMGQEVILRCVPISNHLYFYWYRQILGQKVEFLVSFYNNEISEKSEIFDDQFSVERPDGSNFTLKIRSTKLEDSAMYFCARSPTRENTEAFFGQGTRLTVV.

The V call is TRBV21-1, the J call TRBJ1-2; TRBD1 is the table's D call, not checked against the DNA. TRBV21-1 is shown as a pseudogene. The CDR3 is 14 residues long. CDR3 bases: TGTGCCAGCAGCAAAGAGGAGACAGTCTATGGCTACACCTTC. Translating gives CASSKEETVYGYTF.

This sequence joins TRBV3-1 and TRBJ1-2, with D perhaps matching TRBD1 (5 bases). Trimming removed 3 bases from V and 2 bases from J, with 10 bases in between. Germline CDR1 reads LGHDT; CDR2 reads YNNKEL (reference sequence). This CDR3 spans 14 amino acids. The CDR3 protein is CASSQSTGNYGYTF. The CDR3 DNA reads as TGTGCCAGCAGCCAGTCAACAGGAAACTATGGCTACACCTTC.

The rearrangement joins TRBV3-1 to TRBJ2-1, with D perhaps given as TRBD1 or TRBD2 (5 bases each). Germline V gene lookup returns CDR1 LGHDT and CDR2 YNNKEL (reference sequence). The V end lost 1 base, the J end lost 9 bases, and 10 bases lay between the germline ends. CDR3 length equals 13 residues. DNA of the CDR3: TGTGCCAGCAGCCAAGCCGGGACGGCTGAGCAGTTCTTC. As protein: CASSQAGTAEQFF.

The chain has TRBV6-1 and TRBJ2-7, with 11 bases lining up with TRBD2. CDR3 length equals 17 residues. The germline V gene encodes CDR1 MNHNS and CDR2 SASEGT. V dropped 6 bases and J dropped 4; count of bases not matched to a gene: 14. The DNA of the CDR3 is TGTGCCAGCAGCTCCGCTATAGCGGGGGGGCCTTTTTACGAGCAGTACTTC. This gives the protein CASSSAIAGGPFYEQYF.

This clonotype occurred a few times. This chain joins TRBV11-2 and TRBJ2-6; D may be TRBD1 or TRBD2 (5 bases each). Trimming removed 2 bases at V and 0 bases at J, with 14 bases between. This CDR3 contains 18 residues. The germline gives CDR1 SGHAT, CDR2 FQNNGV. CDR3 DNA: TGTGCCAGCAGCTTACGCACGGGGCCTACCTCTGGGGCCAACGTCCTGACTTTC. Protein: CASSLRTGPTSGANVLTF.

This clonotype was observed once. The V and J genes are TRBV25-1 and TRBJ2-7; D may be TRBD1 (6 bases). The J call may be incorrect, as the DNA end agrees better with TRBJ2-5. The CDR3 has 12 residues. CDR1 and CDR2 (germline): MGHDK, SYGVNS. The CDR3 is CASSDTGWTQYF. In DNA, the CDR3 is TGTGCCAGCAGTGATACAGGGTGGACCCAGTACTTC.

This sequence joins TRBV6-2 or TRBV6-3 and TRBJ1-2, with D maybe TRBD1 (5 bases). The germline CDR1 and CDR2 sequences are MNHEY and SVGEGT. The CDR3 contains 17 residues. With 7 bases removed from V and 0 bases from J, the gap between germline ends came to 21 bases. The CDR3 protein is CASKPDTGHGANYGYTF. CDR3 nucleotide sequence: TGTGCCAGCAAACCAGACACCGGACACGGAGCTAACTATGGCTACACCTTC.

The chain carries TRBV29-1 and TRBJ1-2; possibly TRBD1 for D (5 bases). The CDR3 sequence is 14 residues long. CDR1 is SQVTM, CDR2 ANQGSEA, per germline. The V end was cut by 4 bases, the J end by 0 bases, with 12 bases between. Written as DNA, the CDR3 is TGCAGCGTTGTTCCGCCAGGGACTAACTATGGCTACACCTTC. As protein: CSVVPPGTNYGYTF.

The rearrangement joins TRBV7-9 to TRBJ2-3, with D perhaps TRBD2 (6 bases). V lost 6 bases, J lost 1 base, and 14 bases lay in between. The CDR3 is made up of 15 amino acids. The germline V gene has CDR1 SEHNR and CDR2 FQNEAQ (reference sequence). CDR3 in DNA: TGTGCCAGCAGTTCCCGGGGGTTCGGCACAGATACGCAGTATTTT. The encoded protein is CASSSRGFGTDTQYF.

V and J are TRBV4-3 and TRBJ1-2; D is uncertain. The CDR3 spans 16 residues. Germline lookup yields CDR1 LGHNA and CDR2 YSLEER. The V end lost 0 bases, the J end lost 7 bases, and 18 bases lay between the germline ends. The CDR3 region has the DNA TGCGCCAGCAGCCAAGATTCAGCTACCCGGAGCTTTGGCTACACCTTC. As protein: CASSQDSATRSFGYTF.